These T cell receptor beta chains were read from a single sample in a study of T cell clusters in autoimmune cytopenias. No DNA is given; TCRdb re-called the multiplex PCR reads and lists each CDR3 protein once. The sample table includes about 6,300 distinct CDR3 sequences. The same data also went into a second study, on T cell repertoires in aging, cancer and after chemotherapy.

Source material: peripheral blood. The receptors here all came from a human donor in good health. Each CDR3 is given with its conserved first and last residue. A row's size may be missing; if present it is once, few, many or a size class.

v_call	clone_size	j_call	cdr3_aa
TRBV11-3	NA	TRBJ1-3	CASSLDLQSTGGNTIYF
TRBV12-3/TRBV12-4	NA	TRBJ2-3	CASSLGWGADTQYF
TRBV19	medium-sized	TRBJ1-4	CASSAATNEKLFF
TRBV5-5	medium-sized	TRBJ2-1	CASSLLAGGLPEQFF
TRBV7-9	NA	TRBJ2-1	CASSPPALGNEQFF
TRBV6-6	medium-sized	TRBJ2-5	CASSYSFSGGRQETQYF
TRBV5-5	medium-sized	TRBJ1-2	CASSLEGTGIYGYTF
TRBV19	medium-sized	TRBJ1-6	CASSITGDSPLHF
TRBV5-4	NA	TRBJ2-4	CASSPGQGASVDIQYF
TRBV27	NA	TRBJ2-5	CASSFEGDQETQYF